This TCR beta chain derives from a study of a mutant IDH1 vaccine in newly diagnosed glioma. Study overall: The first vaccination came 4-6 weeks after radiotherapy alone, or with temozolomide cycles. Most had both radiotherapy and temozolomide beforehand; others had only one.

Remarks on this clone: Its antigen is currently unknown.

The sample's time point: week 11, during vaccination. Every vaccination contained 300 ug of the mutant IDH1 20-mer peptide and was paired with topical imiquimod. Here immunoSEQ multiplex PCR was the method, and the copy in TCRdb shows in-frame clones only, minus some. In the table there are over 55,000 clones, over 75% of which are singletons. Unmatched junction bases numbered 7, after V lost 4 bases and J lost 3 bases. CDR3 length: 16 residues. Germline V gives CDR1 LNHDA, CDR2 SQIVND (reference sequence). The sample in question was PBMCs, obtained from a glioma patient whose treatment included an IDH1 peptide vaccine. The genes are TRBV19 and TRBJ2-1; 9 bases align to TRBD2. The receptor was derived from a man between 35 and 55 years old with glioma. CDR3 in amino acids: CASSTHSGGRYNEQFF. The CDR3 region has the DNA TGTGCCAGTAGTACCCATAGCGGGGGACGCTACAATGAGCAGTTCTTC. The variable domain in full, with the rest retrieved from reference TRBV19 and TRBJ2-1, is DGGITQSPKYLFRKEGQNVTLSCEQNLNHDAMYWYRQDPGQGLRLIYYSQIVNDFQKGDIAEGYSVSREKKESFPLTVTSAQKNPTAFYLCASSTHSGGRYNEQFFGPGTRLTVL.